The subject of this entry is one T cell receptor beta chain. Its antigen is not identified. V was clipped by 2 bases and J by 7 bases, with 12 bases between them. The CDR3 loop spans 14 amino acids. Germline CDR1 MNHEY, CDR2 SMNVEV (reference sequence). The sample comes from a study of shared clonotypes between healthy human individuals. On the study more broadly: Per donor, CD8 memory used one plate, CD8 naive used two, CD4 memory used three and CD4 naive used three.

Assay: immunoSEQ multiplex PCR; the TCRdb copy retains only in-frame clones and omits some. This sample carries around 2.5 million clones, under 95% of them seen once, and the ten largest clones take around 0.37%. The study, taken as a whole, reports: A generally larger estimated richness was seen in naive subsets than in memory subsets. In four donors, about 5% of naive CD4 clonotypes appeared in common.

Sequences were obtained from naive CD4+ T cells from PBMCs. Subset: CD45RA+ positively selected. The TCR was taken from a man between 18 and 29 years old in good health. Some clones in this sample may be carry-over from other donors' samples. V gene TRBV27 combines with J gene TRBJ2-4; D tentatively reads TRBD1 or TRBD2 (5 bases each). CDR3 nucleotides: TGTGCCAGCAGTTTAGCCGGGGCAGGTAACATTCAGTACTTC. Translated: CASSLAGAGNIQYF.